Below, 2 T cell receptor beta chains from the same sample are listed, as sequenced in a study of metastatic and nonmetastatic thyroid tumors. Before thyroid surgery, none of the patients had received any treatment. TCRdb re-called the PCR reads with MiXCR. Of tens of thousands of clones listed, less than 20% are singletons. Sequences were obtained from tumor tissue. These receptors all come from a female donor with papillary thyroid cancer or a benign thyroid nodule (not recorded which). Some clones in this sample may be carry-over from other donors' samples.

By proportion, this clone is medium-sized. The chain couples TRBV9 to TRBJ2-1; D call uncertain. The V gene's germline CDR1 is SGDLS and CDR2 YYNGEE. V lost 2 bases and J lost 2, with 14 bases in between. This CDR3 spans 16 amino acids. CDR3 nucleotide sequence: TGTGCCAGCAGCGTTTATACAGATTTTACCTACAATGAGCAGTTCTTC. Translating it yields CASSVYTDFTYNEQFF.

V usage is TRBV20-1 and J usage is TRBJ2-1, with TRBD2 matching over 7 bases. The ends lost 0 bases at V and 4 bases at J; junction bases unmatched: 21. The CDR3 extends over 20 amino acids. Per germline, CDR1 DFQATT and CDR2 SNEGSKA (reference sequence). The CDR3 region is CSARDQPTLKAGLVYNEQFF. The CDR3 nucleotides read TGCAGTGCTAGAGACCAACCCACATTAAAAGCGGGATTGGTTTACAATGAGCAGTTCTTC.